This TCR beta chain appears in the sequencing data of a study of T cell repertoires in cytomegalovirus infection. Study in general: Well-studied HLA-B-restricted CMV epitopes were used in the study alongside recently identified HLA-C-restricted ones. CMV infection and matching HLA type were both indicated by public TCR beta signatures.

TCRdb called the reads again in MiXCR, with one record for every CDR3 protein. Of a few hundred thousand distinct CDR3 sequences listed, 42% are singletons. This CDR3 spans 17 amino acids. Trimming left V 4 bases short and J 6 bases short, with 25 bases between. Study conclusions and caveats: People with CMV and the relevant HLA were identified by cumulative public TCR beta family frequency. The study found HLA-C-restricted CMV-specific TCR beta clonotypes dominating the ex vivo response.

This clonotype was observed at least ten times. Its antigen is undetermined. This specimen consisted of cultured PBMCs, obtained from culture after CMV antigen stimulation. The sequence came from a human donor in good health (CMV status not recorded). Some clones in this sample may be carry-over from other donors' samples. This chain uses TRBV12-3 or TRBV12-4 with TRBJ2-7; D could derive from TRBD1 or TRBD2 (5 bases each). CDR3 region: CASSSPPVTPGTSEQYF. The CDR3 DNA follows: TGTGCCAGCAGTTCCCCTCCCGTGACCCCCGGGACCAGCGAGCAGTACTTC.